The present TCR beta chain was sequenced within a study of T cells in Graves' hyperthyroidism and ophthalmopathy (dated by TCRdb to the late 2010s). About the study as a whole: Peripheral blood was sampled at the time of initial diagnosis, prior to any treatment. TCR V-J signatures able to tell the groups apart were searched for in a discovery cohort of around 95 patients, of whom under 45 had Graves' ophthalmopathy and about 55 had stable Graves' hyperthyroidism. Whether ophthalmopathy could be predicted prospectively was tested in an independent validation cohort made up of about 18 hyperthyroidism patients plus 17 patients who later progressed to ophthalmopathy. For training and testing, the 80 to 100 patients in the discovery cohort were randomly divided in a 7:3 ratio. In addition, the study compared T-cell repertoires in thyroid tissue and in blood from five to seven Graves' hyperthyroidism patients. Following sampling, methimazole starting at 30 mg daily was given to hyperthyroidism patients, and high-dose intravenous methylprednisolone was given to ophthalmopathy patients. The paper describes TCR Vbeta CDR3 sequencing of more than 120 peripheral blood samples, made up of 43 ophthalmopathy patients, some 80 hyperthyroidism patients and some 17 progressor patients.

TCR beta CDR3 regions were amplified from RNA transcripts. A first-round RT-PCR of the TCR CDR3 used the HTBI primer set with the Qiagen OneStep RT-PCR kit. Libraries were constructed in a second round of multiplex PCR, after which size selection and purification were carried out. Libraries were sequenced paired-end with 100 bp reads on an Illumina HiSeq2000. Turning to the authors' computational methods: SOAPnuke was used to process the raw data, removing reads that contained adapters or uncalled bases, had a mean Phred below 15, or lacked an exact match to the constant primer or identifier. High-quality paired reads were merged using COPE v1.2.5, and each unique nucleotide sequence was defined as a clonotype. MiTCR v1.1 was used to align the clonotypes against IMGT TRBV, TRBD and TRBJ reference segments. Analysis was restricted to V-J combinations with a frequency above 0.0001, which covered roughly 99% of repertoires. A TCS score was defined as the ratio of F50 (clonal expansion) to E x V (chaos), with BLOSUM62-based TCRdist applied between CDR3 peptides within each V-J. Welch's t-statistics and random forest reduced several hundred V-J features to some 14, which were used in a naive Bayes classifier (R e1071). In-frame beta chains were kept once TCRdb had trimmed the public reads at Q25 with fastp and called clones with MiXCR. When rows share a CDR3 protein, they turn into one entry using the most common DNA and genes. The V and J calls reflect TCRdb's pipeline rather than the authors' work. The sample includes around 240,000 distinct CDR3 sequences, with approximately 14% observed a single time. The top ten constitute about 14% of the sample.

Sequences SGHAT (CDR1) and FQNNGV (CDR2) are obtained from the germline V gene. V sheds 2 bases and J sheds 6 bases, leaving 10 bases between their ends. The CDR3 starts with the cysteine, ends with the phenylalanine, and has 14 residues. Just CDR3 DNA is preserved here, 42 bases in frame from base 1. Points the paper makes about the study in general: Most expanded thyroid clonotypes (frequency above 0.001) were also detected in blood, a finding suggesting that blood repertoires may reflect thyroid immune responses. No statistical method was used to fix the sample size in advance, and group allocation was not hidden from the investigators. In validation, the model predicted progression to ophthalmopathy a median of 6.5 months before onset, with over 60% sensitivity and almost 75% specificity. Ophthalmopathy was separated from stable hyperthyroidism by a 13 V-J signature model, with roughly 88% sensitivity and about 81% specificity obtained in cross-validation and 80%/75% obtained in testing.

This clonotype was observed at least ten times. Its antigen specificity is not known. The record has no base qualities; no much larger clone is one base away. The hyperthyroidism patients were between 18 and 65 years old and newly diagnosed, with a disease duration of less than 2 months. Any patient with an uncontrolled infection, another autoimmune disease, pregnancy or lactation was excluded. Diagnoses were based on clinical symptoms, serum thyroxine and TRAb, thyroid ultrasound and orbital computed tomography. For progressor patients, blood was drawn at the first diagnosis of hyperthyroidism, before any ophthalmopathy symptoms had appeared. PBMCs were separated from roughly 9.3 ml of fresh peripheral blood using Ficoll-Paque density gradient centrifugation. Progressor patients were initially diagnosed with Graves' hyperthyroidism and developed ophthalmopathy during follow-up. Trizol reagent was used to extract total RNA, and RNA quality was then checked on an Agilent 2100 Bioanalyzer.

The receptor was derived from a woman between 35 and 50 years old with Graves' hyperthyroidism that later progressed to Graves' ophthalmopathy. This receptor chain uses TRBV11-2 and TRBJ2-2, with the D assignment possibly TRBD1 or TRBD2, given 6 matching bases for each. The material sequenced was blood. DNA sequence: TGTGCCAGCAGCTTACTTCGGGGGCCCGGGGAGCTGTTTTTT. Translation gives CASSLLRGPGELFF.